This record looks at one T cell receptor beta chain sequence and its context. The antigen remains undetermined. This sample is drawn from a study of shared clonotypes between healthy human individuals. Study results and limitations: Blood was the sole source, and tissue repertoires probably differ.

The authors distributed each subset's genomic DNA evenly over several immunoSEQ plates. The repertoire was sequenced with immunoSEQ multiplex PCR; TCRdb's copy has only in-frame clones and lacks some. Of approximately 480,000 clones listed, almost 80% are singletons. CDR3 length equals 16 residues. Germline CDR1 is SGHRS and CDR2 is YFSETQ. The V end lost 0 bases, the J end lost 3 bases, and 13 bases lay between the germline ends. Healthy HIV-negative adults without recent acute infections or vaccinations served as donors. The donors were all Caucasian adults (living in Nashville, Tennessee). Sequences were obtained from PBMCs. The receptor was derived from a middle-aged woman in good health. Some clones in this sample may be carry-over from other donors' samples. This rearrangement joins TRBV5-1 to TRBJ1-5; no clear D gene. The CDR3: CASSLGVREANQPQHF. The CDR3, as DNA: TGCGCCAGCAGCTTGGGGGTAAGGGAGGCCAATCAGCCCCAGCATTTT.